This T cell receptor (beta chain) was identified during a study of T cells in Graves' hyperthyroidism and ophthalmopathy. Overall study results and limits: Ophthalmopathy cases were set apart from stable hyperthyroidism by a 13 V-J model.

This clonotype was found a few times. The target antigen is unknown. Authors of the study amplified TCR beta CDR3 regions from RNA transcripts. The HTBI primer set drove a first-round RT-PCR of the TCR CDR3. Each CDR3 protein gets one entry after TCRdb re-called the multiplex PCR reads with MiXCR. Among about 600,000 distinct CDR3 sequences listed, more than 15% were seen once. Uncontrolled infection, other autoimmune disease, pregnancy and lactation each barred patients from inclusion. The PBMCs had their origin in approximately 10 ml of fresh peripheral blood. The CDR3 length is 14 residues. CDR1 is LNHDA and CDR2 is SQIVND in the germline V gene (reference sequence). V lost 5 bases, J lost 9 bases, and 17 bases lay in between.

Sequencing used blood. This rearrangement joins TRBV19 to TRBJ2-1; a weak D match, TRBD2 (5 bases). The sequence derives from a woman between 35 and 50 years old with Graves' ophthalmopathy. The CDR3 region has the DNA TGTGCCAGTAGTTTCGGGCCCCCGAGCGGTGAGCAGTTCTTC. Protein sequence: CASSFGPPSGEQFF.